This T cell receptor (beta chain) was sequenced during a study of shared clonotypes between healthy human individuals. V lost 1 base and J lost 1, with 14 bases in between. The CDR3 is 16 amino acids. Per the germline V gene, CDR1 is SGHRS and CDR2 is YFSETQ. This clone was found once. Its antigen is as yet unknown. Broader study findings: Compared with clonotypes that all four donors shared, non-shared clonotypes had lower generation probabilities.

For each subset, genomic DNA was distributed in equal portions over several immunoSEQ plates. Original processing methods: As immunoSEQ supplied junction-only sequences (without quality scores), filtering differed. The protocol was immunoSEQ multiplex PCR, while the TCRdb copy is restricted to in-frame clones and leaves out a portion. That table is the source of V, J and clone size, and D and trimming were worked out from the DNA. The data show around 2.1 million clones, more than 90% seen once. The sequenced sample was naive CD4+ T cells sorted from blood. Subset: CD45RA+ positively selected. The rearrangement uses TRBV5-1 and TRBJ1-1; D unresolved. The receptor was derived from a man between 18 and 35 years old in good health. CDR3 coding DNA: TGCGCCAGCAGCTTGAGGTTTGGGGAGGGGAACACTGAAGCTTTCTTT. Translated, it gives CASSLRFGEGNTEAFF.